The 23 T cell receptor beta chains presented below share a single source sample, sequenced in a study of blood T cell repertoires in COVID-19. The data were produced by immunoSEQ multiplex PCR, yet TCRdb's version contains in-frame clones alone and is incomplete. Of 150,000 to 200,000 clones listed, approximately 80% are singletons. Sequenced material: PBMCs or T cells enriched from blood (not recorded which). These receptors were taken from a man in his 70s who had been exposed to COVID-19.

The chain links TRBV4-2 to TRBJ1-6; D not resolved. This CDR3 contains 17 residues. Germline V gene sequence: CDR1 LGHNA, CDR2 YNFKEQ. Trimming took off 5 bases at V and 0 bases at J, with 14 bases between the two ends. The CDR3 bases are TGTGCCAGCAGCTACCGATTGGAGAGCTCCTATAATTCACCCCTCCACTTT. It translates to CASSYRLESSYNSPLHF.

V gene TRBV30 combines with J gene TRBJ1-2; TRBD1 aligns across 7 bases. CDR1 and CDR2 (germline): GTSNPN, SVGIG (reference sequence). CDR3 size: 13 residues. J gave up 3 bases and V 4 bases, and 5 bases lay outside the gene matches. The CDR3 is CAWTTGVDYGYTF. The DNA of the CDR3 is TGTGCCTGGACCACAGGGGTCGACTATGGCTACACCTTC.

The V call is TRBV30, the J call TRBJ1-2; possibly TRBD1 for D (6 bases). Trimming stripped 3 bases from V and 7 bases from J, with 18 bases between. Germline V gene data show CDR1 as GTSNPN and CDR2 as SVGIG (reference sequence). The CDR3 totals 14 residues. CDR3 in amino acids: CAWRWGQARSGYTF. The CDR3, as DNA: TGTGCCTGGAGGTGGGGGCAGGCCCGGAGTGGCTACACCTTC.

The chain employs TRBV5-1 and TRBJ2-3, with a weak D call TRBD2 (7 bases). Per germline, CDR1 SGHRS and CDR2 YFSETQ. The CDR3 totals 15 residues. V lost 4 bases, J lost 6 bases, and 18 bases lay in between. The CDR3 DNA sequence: TGCGCCAGCAGCCCCTCGGGGGGCTCTCTGGATACGCAGTATTTT. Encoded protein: CASSPSGGSLDTQYF.

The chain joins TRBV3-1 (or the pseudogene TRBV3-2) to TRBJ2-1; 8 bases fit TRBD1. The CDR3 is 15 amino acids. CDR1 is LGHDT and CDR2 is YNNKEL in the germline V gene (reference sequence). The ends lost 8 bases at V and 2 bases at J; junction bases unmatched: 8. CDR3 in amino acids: CASGSQGAPYNEQFF. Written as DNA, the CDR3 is TGTGCCAGCGGATCTCAGGGGGCCCCCTACAATGAGCAGTTCTTC.

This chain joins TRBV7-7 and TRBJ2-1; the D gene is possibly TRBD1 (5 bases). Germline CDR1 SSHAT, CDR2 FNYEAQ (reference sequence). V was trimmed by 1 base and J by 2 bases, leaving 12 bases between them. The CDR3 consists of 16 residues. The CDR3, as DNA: TGTGCCAGCAGCTTAGTCGTGGGGCCCCCCTACAATGAGCAGTTCTTC. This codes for CASSLVVGPPYNEQFF.

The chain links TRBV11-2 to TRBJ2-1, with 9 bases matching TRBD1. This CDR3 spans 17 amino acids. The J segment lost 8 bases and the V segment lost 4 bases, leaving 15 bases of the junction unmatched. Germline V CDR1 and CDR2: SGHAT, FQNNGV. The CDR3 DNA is TGTGCCAGCAGCTCCGGCGGGGGACAGGGCTCCGTGGATGAGCAGTTCTTC. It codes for CASSSGGGQGSVDEQFF.

CDR3 in amino acids: CASSRDREINYGYTF. The CDR3 DNA follows: TGTGCCAGTAGTAGGGACAGGGAAATTAACTATGGCTACACCTTC. The chain has TRBV19 and TRBJ1-2, with 9 bases identical to TRBD1. Unmatched junction bases numbered 4, after V lost 4 bases and J lost 1 base. This CDR3 spans 15 amino acids. Germline V gives CDR1 LNHDA, CDR2 SQIVND (reference sequence). The whole variable domain, filled in from reference TRBV19 and TRBJ1-2, reads DGGITQSPKYLFRKEGQNVTLSCEQNLNHDAMYWYRQDPGQGLRLIYYSQIVNDFQKGDIAEGYSVSREKKESFPLTVTSAQKNPTAFYLCASSRDREINYGYTFGSGTRLTVV.

The CDR3 sequence is CASSGTGRLNGQPQHF. For the CDR3, the DNA is TGTGCCAGCTCCGGGACAGGGAGGTTGAACGGTCAGCCCCAGCATTTT. The J gene is TRBJ1-5, the V gene TRBV18, with 9 bases matching TRBD1. Germline V gene sequence: CDR1 KGHSH, CDR2 LQKENI. J lost 6 bases, V lost 6 bases, and 12 bases had no gene match. This CDR3 region has 16 residues.

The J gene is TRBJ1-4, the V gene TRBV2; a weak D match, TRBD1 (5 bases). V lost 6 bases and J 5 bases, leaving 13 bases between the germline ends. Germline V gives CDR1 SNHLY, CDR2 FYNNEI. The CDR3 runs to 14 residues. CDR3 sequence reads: CASRDSYTNEKLFF. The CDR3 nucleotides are TGTGCCAGCAGAGACAGTTATACGAATGAAAAACTGTTTTTT.

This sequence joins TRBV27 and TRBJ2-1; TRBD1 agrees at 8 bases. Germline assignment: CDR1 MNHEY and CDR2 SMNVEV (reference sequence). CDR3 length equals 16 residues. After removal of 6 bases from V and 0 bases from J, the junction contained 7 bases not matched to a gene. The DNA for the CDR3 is TGTGCCAGCAGCCGGGACAGGATGAGCTCCTACAATGAGCAGTTCTTC. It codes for CASSRDRMSSYNEQFF.

The CDR3 DNA is TGTGCCAGCAGCACCCGGGGGGCGGACACTGAAGCTTTCTTT. Residues: CASSTRGADTEAFF. The gene calls are TRBV5-6 and TRBJ1-1; a possible D gene is TRBD1 (6 bases). Trimming removed 4 bases from V and 3 bases from J, with 13 bases in between. CDR3 length equals 14 residues. The V gene's germline CDR1 is SGHDT and CDR2 YYEEEE.

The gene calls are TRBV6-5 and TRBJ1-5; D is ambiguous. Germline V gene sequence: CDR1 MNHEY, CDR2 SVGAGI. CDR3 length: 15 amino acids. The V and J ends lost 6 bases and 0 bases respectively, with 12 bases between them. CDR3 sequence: CASRRTRSSNQPQHF. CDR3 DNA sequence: TGTGCCAGCAGGAGAACCCGAAGTAGCAATCAGCCCCAGCATTTT.

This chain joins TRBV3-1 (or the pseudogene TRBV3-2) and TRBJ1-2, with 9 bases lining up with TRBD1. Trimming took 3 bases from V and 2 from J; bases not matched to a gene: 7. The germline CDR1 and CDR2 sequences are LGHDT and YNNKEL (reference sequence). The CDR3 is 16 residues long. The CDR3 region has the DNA TGTGCCAGCAGCCAGGTCCGACAGGGGGGAAACTATGGCTACACCTTC. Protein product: CASSQVRQGGNYGYTF.

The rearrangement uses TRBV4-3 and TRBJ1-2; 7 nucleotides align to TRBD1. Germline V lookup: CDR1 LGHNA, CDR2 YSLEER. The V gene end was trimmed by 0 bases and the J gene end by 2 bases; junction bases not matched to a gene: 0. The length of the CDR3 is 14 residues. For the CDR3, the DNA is TGCGCCAGCAGCCAAGAGGGACAGAACTATGGCTACACCTTC. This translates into CASSQEGQNYGYTF.

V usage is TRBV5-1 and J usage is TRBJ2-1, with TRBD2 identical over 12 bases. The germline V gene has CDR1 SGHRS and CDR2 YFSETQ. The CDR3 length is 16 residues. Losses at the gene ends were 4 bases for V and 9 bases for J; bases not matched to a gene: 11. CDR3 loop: CASSGGLAGLTIEQFF. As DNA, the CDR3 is TGCGCCAGCAGCGGAGGACTAGCGGGGTTAACAATTGAGCAGTTCTTC.

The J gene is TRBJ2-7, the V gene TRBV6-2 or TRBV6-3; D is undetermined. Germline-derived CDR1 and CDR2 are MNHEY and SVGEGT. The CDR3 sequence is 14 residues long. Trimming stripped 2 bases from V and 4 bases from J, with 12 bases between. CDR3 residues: CASSYAADGYEQYF. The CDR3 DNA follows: TGTGCCAGCAGTTACGCGGCCGACGGATACGAGCAGTACTTC.

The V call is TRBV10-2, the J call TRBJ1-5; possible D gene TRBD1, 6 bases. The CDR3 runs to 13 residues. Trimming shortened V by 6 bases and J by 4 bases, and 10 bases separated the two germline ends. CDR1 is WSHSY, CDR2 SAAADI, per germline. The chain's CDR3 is CASRGQSNQPQHF. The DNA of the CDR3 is TGCGCCAGCAGAGGACAGTCAAATCAGCCCCAGCATTTT.

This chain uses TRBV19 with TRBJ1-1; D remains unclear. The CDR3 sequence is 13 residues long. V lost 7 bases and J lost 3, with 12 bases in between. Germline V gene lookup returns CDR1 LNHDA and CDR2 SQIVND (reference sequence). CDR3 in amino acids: CASNRIADTEAFF. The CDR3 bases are TGTGCCAGTAACCGGATAGCGGACACTGAAGCTTTCTTT. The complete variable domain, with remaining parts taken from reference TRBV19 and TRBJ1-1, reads DGGITQSPKYLFRKEGQNVTLSCEQNLNHDAMYWYRQDPGQGLRLIYYSQIVNDFQKGDIAEGYSVSREKKESFPLTVTSAQKNPTAFYLCASNRIADTEAFFGQGTRLTVV.

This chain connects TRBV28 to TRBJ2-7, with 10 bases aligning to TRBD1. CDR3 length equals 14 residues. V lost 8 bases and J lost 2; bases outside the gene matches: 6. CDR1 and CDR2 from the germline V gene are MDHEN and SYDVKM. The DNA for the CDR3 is TGTGCCAGCTCCGGGACAGGGGAACCCTACGAGCAGTACTTC. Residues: CASSGTGEPYEQYF.

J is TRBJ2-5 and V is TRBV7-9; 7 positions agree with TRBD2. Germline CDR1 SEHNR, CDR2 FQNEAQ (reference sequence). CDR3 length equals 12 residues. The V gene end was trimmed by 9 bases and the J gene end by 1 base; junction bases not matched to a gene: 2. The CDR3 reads CARGRGQETQYF. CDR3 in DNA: TGTGCCAGGGGGAGGGGCCAAGAGACCCAGTACTTC.

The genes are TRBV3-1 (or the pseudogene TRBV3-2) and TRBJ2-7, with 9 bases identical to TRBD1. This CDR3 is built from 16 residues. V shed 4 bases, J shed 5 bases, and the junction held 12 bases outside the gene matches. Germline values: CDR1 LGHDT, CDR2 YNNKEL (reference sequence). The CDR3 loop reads CASSRQTGGFQDEQYF. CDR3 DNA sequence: TGTGCCAGCAGCCGCCAGACAGGGGGGTTCCAGGACGAGCAGTACTTC.

The CDR3 DNA sequence: TGTGCCTGGAGAAAAGAGACAGGGGGCGCGTGGGGCTACACCTTC. As protein: CAWRKETGGAWGYTF. The chain carries TRBV30 and TRBJ1-2, with 10 bases that match TRBD1. This CDR3 contains 15 residues. V lost 3 bases to trimming and J lost 8 bases; unmatched junction nucleotides: 12. Germline lookup yields CDR1 GTSNPN and CDR2 SVGIG (reference sequence).